These 20 T cell receptor beta chains share one sample of origin, sequenced in a study of blood T cell repertoires in COVID-19. Generated by immunoSEQ multiplex PCR, the TCRdb table keeps only in-frame clones and is missing some. The data contain about 190,000 clones, less than 80% of them seen just once; the ten biggest clones take up around an eighth. The sample was peripheral blood. All receptors derive from a woman between 45 and 65 years old with acute or convalescent COVID-19.

The chain has TRBV10-1 and TRBJ2-7; D perhaps matches TRBD1 (6 bases). CDR1 WNHNN and CDR2 SYGVQD come from the germline V gene (reference sequence). V dropped 0 bases and J dropped 5 bases, with 11 bases sitting between them. This CDR3 comprises 14 residues. The DNA of the CDR3 is TGCGCCAGCAGTGAGTCTCCCAGGGGCAACGAGCAGTACTTC. The encoded protein is CASSESPRGNEQYF.

CDR3 sequence (DNA): TGCAGTGCTAGTAGACGGGAGGGCCGGGATACGCAGTATTTT. Translating it yields CSASRREGRDTQYF. The chain has TRBV20-1 and TRBJ2-3, with 8 bases aligning to TRBD2. V gave up 3 bases and J gave up 6 bases; unmatched junction bases: 8. The CDR3 extends over 14 amino acids. Per germline, CDR1 DFQATT and CDR2 SNEGSKA (reference sequence).

The chain couples TRBV7-9 to TRBJ2-2; D is uncertain. The CDR3 runs to 15 residues. The germline V gene encodes CDR1 SEHNR and CDR2 FQNEAQ (reference sequence). V gave up 1 base and J gave up 1 base, with 7 bases separating them. CDR3 in amino acids: CASSLDVVNTGELFF. The CDR3 nucleotides are TGTGCCAGCAGCTTAGACGTAGTGAACACCGGGGAGCTGTTTTTT.

The chain joins TRBV9 to TRBJ1-3, with 8 bases that match TRBD1. The CDR3 loop spans 16 amino acids. V was clipped by 2 bases and J by 0 bases; unmatched bases: 4. Germline V CDR1 and CDR2: SGDLS, YYNGEE. The CDR3 nucleotides are TGTGCCAGCAGCGTGACGGGACAGGCCTCTGGAAACACCATATATTTT. It specifies CASSVTGQASGNTIYF. Full variable domain (remainder filled in from reference TRBV9 and TRBJ1-3): DSGVTQTPKHLITATGQRVTLRCSPRSGDLSVYWYQQSLDQGLQFLIQYYNGEERAKGNILERFSAQQFPDLHSELNLSSLELGDSALYFCASSVTGQASGNTIYFGEGSWLTVV.

The chain carries TRBV7-2 and TRBJ2-4; 9 bases agree with TRBD1. V trimming: 1 base; J trimming: 4 bases; junction bases outside the gene matches: 2. The germline CDR1 and CDR2 sequences are SGHTA and FQGNSA. The CDR3 spans 15 residues. The CDR3, as DNA: TGTGCCAGCAGCTTAGAAGGGACAGGGAAAAACATTCAGTACTTC. Translated: CASSLEGTGKNIQYF.

The genes are TRBV5-1 and TRBJ2-1; 8 bases are shared with TRBD2. The CDR3 runs 15 residues. Germline values: CDR1 SGHRS, CDR2 YFSETQ. V lost 10 bases and J lost 3; bases outside the gene matches: 12. CDR3 loop: CAPPRGGASYNEQFF. The CDR3 coding sequence is TGCGCCCCCCCCCGGGGGGGGGCCAGCTACAATGAGCAGTTCTTC.

This chain joins TRBV18 and TRBJ2-7; D remains ambiguous. CDR3 size: 13 residues. V gave up 3 bases and J gave up 1 base, with 7 bases separating them. Germline V gene lookup returns CDR1 KGHSH and CDR2 LQKENI. The CDR3 region has the DNA TGTGCCAGCTCACCGAGCCGATCCTACGAGCAGTACTTC. Translation: CASSPSRSYEQYF.

The chain links TRBV12-3 or TRBV12-4 to TRBJ2-5; tentatively, D is TRBD1 (6 bases). This CDR3 comprises 13 residues. Trimming removed 2 bases from V and 5 bases from J, with 9 bases in between. The CDR3 reads CASSLWDKETQYF. The CDR3 DNA reads TGTGCCAGCAGTTTATGGGACAAGGAGACCCAGTACTTC.

The chain employs TRBV28 and TRBJ2-4; the D gene is possibly TRBD1 (6 bases). Germline V gene lookup returns CDR1 MDHEN and CDR2 SYDVKM. The CDR3 has 14 residues. With 7 bases removed from V and 0 bases from J, the gap between germline ends came to 10 bases. The CDR3 coding sequence is TGTGCCAGCAACACAGGGATAGCCAAAAACATTCAGTACTTC. The encoded protein is CASNTGIAKNIQYF.

The chain couples TRBV6-5 to TRBJ2-7, with 8 bases lining up with TRBD1. This CDR3 region has 15 residues. The germline gives CDR1 MNHEY, CDR2 SVGAGI. V lost 4 bases, J lost 3 bases, and 8 bases stayed unmatched. Written as DNA, the CDR3 is TGTGCCAGCAGTTCCGGGACAGGATGGGTCTACGAGCAGTACTTC. Its translation is CASSSGTGWVYEQYF.

The chain links TRBV6-5 to TRBJ2-3; TRBD2 aligns across 7 bases. This CDR3 has 16 amino acids. Germline values: CDR1 MNHEY, CDR2 SVGAGI. V shed 4 bases, J shed 5 bases, and the junction held 12 bases outside the gene matches. CDR3 in DNA: TGTGCCAGCAGTTTCCGTGGCGGGGGTAGAGGAGATACGCAGTATTTT. Protein: CASSFRGGGRGDTQYF.

The chain couples TRBV12-3 or TRBV12-4 to TRBJ2-7, with D possibly being TRBD1 (5 bases). Trimming removed 6 bases from V and 2 bases from J, with 11 bases in between. The CDR3 is 13 amino acids. The CDR3 nucleotides read TGTGCCAGCAGCCGTTTGGGGCCCTACGAGCAGTACTTC. This gives the protein CASSRLGPYEQYF.

This clone appeared a single time. J is TRBJ2-7 and V is TRBV7-9; D is possibly TRBD1 (6 bases). CDR1 and CDR2 (germline): SEHNR, FQNEAQ (reference sequence). CDR3 size: 14 residues. V was pared by 1 base and J by 4 bases, with 11 bases between. CDR3 sequence reads: CASSLGDTTYEQYF. The DNA for the CDR3 is TGTGCCAGCAGCTTAGGGGACACAACGTACGAGCAGTACTTC. Full variable domain (rest looked up from reference TRBV7-9 and TRBJ2-7): DTGVSQNPRHKITKRGQNVTFRCDPISEHNRLYWYRQTLGQGPEFLTYFQNEAQLEKSRLLSDRFSAERPKGSFSTLEIQRTEQGDSAMYLCASSLGDTTYEQYFGPGTRLTVT.

A single count supports this clone. The CDR3 is CASSRGQRGTEAFF. The CDR3 DNA reads as TGTGCCAGCAGTCGCGGTCAGCGCGGCACTGAAGCTTTCTTT. V and J are TRBV28 and TRBJ1-1; D ambiguous. In germline, CDR1 is MDHEN, CDR2 SYDVKM. CDR3 size: 14 residues. Trimming pared 5 bases from V and 4 bases from J, leaving 14 bases between.

This clone has only one observation. The J gene is TRBJ2-6, the V gene TRBV10-3; 10 bases align to TRBD1. This CDR3 comprises 17 residues. J was trimmed by 4 bases and V by 5 bases; bases with no gene match: 8. Germline values: CDR1 ENHRY, CDR2 SYGVKD. The CDR3 reads CAISRTGGSSGANVLTF. Written as DNA, the CDR3 is TGTGCCATCAGTCGGACAGGGGGAAGTTCAGGGGCCAACGTCCTGACTTTC.

This chain connects TRBV6-5 to TRBJ1-2; a weak D match, TRBD1 (6 bases). CDR1 MNHEY and CDR2 SVGAGI come from the germline V gene. Trimming took 2 bases from V and 2 from J, leaving 9 bases between them. This CDR3 spans 14 amino acids. CDR3 region: CASSYRGANYGYTF. In nucleotides, the CDR3 is TGTGCCAGCAGTTACCGGGGGGCGAACTATGGCTACACCTTC.

The V and J genes are TRBV2 and TRBJ2-7; 7 bases line up with TRBD1. V was clipped by 7 bases and J by 4 bases; unmatched bases: 13. CDR1 SNHLY and CDR2 FYNNEI come from the germline V gene. The length of the CDR3 is 15 residues. For the CDR3, the DNA is TGTGCCAGCAACCGAATCAGAGGGGGCGCGTACGAGCAGTACTTC. The encoded protein is CASNRIRGGAYEQYF.

CDR3 region: CASKGGAKREQYF. Here the CDR3 DNA reads TGTGCCTCAAAGGGAGGCGCGAAACGGGAGCAGTACTTC. This chain links TRBV28 with TRBJ2-7, with D perhaps matching TRBD2 (6 bases). The CDR3 runs to 13 residues. Trimming took off 11 bases at V and 7 bases at J, with 21 bases between the two ends. Germline CDR1 reads MDHEN; CDR2 reads SYDVKM.

The rearrangement joins TRBV5-1 to TRBJ2-3; the match to TRBD1 covers 9 bases. Trimming cost V 4 bases and J 3 bases; bases outside gene matches: 9. CDR3 size: 16 residues. The germline V gene has CDR1 SGHRS and CDR2 YFSETQ. The CDR3 region has the DNA TGCGCCAGCAGCCCTCCCTCCGGGACAGGGACAGATACGCAGTATTTT. This translates into CASSPPSGTGTDTQYF.

The V gene is TRBV23-1, the J gene TRBJ2-2; D gene ambiguous. TRBV23-1 is an ORF, with its function uncertain. V lost 7 bases, J lost 1 base, and 13 bases lay in between. CDR3 length: 15 residues. CDR3 sequence: CASNPTTMNTGELFF. Written as DNA, the CDR3 is TGCGCCAGCAACCCAACCACTATGAACACCGGGGAGCTGTTTTTT.